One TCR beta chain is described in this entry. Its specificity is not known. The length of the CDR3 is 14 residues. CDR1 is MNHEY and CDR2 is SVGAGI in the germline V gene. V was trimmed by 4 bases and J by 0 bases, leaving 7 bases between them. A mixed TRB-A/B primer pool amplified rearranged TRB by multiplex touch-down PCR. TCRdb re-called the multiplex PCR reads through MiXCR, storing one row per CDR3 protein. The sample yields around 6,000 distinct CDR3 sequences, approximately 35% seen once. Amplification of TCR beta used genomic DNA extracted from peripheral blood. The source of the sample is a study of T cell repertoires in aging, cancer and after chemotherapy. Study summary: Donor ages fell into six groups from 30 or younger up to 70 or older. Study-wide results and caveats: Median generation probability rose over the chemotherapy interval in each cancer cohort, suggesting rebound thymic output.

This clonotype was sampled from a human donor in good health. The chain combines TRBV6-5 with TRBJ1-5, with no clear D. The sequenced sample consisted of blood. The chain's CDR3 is CASSSRDSNQPQHF. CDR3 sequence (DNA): TGTGCCAGCAGTTCAAGAGATAGCAATCAGCCCCAGCATTTT.